Sequencing of this T cell receptor beta chain was carried out in a study of blood T cell repertoires in COVID-19. Study-wide background: COVID-19 samples, acute and convalescent, were from the United States, Italy and Spain. T cells, B-cell-depleted T cells, or PBMCs supplied cDNA or gDNA.

Source study methods: By means of reference gene primer amplification, nucleated cell counts were estimated. Profiling relied on immunoSEQ multiplex PCR, and the TCRdb table lists in-frame clones only, not all of them. D and trimming come from the DNA, and the V and J calls and clone size come from that table. The data contain 100,000 to 150,000 clones, 88% of them seen just once; the ten biggest clones take up about 1%. The CDR3 contains 15 residues. J was trimmed by 7 bases and V by 4 bases; bases with no gene match: 6. Germline values: CDR1 MDHEN, CDR2 SYDVKM. The clonotype originates from an elderly woman with acute or convalescent COVID-19. Sequenced material: peripheral blood. J is TRBJ2-2 and V is TRBV28; 10 bases map to TRBD2. Here the CDR3 DNA reads TGTGCCAGCAGTTCCCTAGCGGGAGTAAACGGGGAGCTGTTTTTT. Its protein is CASSSLAGVNGELFF. Looking up the rest from reference TRBV28 and TRBJ2-2 gives the full variable domain: DVKVTQSSRYLVKRTGEKVFLECVQDMDHENMFWYRQDPGLGLRLIYFSYDVKMKEKGDIPEGYSVSREKKERFSLILESASTNQTSMYLCASSSLAGVNGELFFGEGSRLTVL.